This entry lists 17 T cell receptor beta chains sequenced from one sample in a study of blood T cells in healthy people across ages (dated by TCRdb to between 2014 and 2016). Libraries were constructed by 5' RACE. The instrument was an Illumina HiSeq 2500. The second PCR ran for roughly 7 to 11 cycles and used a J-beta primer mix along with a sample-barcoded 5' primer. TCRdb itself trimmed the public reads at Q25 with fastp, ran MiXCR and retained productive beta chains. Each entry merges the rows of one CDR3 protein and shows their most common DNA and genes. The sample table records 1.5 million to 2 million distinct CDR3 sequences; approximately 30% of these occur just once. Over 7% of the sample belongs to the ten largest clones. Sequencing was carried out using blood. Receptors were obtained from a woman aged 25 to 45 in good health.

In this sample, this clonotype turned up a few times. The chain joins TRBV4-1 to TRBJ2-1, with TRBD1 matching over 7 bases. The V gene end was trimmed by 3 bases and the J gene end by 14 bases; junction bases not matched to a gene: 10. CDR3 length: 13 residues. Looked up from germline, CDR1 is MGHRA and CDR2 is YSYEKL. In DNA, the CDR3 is TGCGCCAGCAGCCACGATCGACAGGGTATCAAGTTCTTC. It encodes CASSHDRQGIKFF.

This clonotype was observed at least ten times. CDR3 region: CATSPRAGLLQDTQYF. DNA for the CDR3: TGTGCCACCAGCCCTCGGGCAGGGCTCCTCCAGGATACGCAGTATTTT. J is TRBJ2-3 and V is TRBV24-1, with D possibly being TRBD1 (5 bases). Germline V gene data show CDR1 as KGHDR and CDR2 as SFDVKD. The CDR3 is 16 residues long. V was trimmed by 7 bases and J by 6 bases, leaving 22 bases between them.

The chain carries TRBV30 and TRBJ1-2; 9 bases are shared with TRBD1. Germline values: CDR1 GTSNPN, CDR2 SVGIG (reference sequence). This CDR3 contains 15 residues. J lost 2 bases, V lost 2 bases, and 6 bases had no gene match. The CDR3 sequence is CAWSKQGAGNYGYTF. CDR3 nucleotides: TGTGCCTGGAGTAAACAGGGGGCCGGGAACTATGGCTACACCTTC.

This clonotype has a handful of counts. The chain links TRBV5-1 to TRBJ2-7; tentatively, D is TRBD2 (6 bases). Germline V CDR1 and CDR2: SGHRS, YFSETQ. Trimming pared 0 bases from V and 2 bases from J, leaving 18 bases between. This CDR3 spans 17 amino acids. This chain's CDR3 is CASSLAVASALPYEQYF. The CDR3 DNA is TGCGCCAGCAGCTTGGCCGTGGCTAGCGCCTTACCCTACGAGCAGTACTTC.

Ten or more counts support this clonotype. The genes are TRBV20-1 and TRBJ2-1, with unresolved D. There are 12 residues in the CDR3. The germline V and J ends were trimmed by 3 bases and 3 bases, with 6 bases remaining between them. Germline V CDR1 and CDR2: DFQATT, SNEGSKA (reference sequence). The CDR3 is CSASPDYNEQFF. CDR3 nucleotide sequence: TGCAGTGCTAGCCCTGACTACAATGAGCAGTTCTTC.

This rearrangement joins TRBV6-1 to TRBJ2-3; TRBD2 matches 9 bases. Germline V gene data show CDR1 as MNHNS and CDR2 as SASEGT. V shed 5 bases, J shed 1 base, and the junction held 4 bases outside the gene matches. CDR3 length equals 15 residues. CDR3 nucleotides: TGTGCCAGCAGTATGCAGCGGGAGGGCACAGATACGCAGTATTTT. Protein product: CASSMQREGTDTQYF.

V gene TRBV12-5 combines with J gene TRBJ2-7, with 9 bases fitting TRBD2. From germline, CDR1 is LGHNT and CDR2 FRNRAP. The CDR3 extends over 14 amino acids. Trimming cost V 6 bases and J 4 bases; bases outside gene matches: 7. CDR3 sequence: CASGLSGRSYEQYF. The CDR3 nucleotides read TGTGCTAGTGGCCTTAGCGGGAGAAGTTACGAGCAGTACTTC.

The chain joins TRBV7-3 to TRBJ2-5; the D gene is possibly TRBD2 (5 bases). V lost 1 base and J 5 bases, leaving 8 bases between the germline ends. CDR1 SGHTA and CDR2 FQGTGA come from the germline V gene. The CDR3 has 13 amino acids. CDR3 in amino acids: CASSLNPGETQYF. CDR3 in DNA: TGTGCCAGCAGCTTAAACCCGGGGGAGACCCAGTACTTC.

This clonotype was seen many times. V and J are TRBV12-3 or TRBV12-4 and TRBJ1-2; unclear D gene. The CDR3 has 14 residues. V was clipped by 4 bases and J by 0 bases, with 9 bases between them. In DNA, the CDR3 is TGTGCCAGCAGTTCTGGAAGAGCTAACTATGGCTACACCTTC. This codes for CASSSGRANYGYTF.

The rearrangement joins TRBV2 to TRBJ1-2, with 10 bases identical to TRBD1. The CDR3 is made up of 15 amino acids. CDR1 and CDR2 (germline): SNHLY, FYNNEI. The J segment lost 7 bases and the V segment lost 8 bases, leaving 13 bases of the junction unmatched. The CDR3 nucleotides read TGTGCCAGCCGCAGCTCCGGGACAGGGGAAGGTGGCTACACCTTC. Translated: CASRSSGTGEGGYTF.

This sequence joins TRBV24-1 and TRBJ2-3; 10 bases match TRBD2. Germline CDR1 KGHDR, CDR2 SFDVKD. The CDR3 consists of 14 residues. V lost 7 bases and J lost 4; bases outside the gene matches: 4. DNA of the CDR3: TGTGCCACCAGAGAGCGGGGGGGCCCAGATACGCAGTATTTT. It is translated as CATRERGGPDTQYF.

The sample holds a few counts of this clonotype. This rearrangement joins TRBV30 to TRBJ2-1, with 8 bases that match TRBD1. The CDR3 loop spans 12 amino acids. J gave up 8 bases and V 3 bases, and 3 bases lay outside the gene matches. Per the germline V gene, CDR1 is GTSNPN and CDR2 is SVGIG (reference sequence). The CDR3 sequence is CAWSSGGDEQFF. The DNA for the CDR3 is TGTGCCTGGAGCTCAGGGGGCGATGAGCAGTTCTTC.

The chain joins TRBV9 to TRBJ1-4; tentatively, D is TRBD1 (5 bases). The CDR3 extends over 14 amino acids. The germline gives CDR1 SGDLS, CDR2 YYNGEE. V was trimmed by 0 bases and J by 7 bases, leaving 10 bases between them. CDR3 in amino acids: CASSVAGISEKLFF. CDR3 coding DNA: TGTGCCAGCAGCGTAGCAGGGATTAGTGAAAAACTGTTTTTT.

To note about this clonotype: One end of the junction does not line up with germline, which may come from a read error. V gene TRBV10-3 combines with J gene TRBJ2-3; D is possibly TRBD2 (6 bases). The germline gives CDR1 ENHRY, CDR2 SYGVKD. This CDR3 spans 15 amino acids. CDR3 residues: CAISGPGLSTDTQDF. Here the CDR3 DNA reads TGTGCCATCAGTGGGCCGGGACTTTCAACAGATACGCAGGATTTT.

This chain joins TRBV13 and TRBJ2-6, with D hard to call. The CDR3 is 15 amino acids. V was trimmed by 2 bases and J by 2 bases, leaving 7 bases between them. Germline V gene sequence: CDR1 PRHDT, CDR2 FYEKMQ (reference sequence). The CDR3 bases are TGTGCCAGCAGCTTACGGTTTCCTGGGGCCAACGTCCTGACTTTC. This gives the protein CASSLRFPGANVLTF.

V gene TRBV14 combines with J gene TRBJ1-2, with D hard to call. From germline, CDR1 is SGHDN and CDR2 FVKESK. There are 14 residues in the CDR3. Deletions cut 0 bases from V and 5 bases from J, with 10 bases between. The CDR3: CASSQESRWYGYTF. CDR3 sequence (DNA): TGTGCCAGCAGCCAAGAGTCGCGGTGGTATGGCTACACCTTC.

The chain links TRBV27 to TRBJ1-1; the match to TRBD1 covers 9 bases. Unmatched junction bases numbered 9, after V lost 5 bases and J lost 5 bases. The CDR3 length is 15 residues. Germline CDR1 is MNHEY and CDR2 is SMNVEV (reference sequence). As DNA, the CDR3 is TGTGCCAGCAGTAAGAAGCGGGACAGGGTAACTGAAGCTTTCTTT. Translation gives CASSKKRDRVTEAFF.